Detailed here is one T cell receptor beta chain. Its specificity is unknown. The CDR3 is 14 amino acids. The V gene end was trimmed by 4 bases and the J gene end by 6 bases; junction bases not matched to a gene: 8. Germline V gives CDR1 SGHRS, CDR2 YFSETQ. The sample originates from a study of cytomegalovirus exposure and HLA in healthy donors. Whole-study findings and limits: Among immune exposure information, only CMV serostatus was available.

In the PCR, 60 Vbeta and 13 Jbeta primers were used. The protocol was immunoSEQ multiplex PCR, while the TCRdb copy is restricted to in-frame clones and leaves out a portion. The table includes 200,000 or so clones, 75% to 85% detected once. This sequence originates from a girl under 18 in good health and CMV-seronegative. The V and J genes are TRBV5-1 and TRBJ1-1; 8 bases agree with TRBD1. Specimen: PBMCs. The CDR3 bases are TGCGCCAGCAGCGTCCGGACAGGGCGCGCTGAAGCTTTCTTT. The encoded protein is CASSVRTGRAEAFF.